Presented here are 31 T cell receptor beta chains from one specimen sequenced in a study of shared clonotypes between healthy human individuals. Profiling relied on immunoSEQ multiplex PCR, and the TCRdb table lists in-frame clones only, not all of them. The sample carries 2 million to 3 million clones, 93% recorded once. Sequencing used naive CD4+ T cells from PBMCs. The sample's subset: CD45RA+ positively selected. These receptors all stem from a man between 18 and 29 years old in good health. Some clones in this sample may be carry-over from other donors' samples.

The chain is built from TRBV7-8 and TRBJ1-3; D gene uncertain. The CDR3 runs 15 residues. Trimming pared 1 base from V and 1 base from J, leaving 8 bases between. Germline loops: CDR1 SGHVS, CDR2 FQNEAQ. DNA of the CDR3: TGTGCCAGCAGCTTAGTTTGGGAGTCTGGAAACACCATATATTTT. As protein: CASSLVWESGNTIYF.

The rearrangement uses TRBV27 and TRBJ2-7; tentatively, D is TRBD2 (6 bases). Deletions cut 3 bases from V and 0 bases from J, with 21 bases between. This CDR3 spans 18 amino acids. Germline V gene data show CDR1 as MNHEY and CDR2 as SMNVEV (reference sequence). The chain's CDR3 is CASSFRETFPSSSYEQYF. CDR3 bases: TGTGCCAGCAGTTTCCGGGAGACCTTCCCAAGCAGCTCCTACGAGCAGTACTTC.

A word on this clone: The identical CDR3 is also encoded by other nucleotide sequences in the sample. This chain joins TRBV4-1 and TRBJ1-5; 8 bases are shared with TRBD1. J was trimmed by 6 bases and V by 7 bases; bases with no gene match: 14. The germline CDR1 and CDR2 sequences are MGHRA and YSYEKL. The CDR3 loop spans 16 amino acids. The chain's CDR3 is CASKPGWTGTGQPQHF. In nucleotides, the CDR3 is TGCGCCAGCAAACCGGGCTGGACAGGGACCGGTCAGCCCCAGCATTTT.

This clone has only one observation. This rearrangement joins TRBV7-7 to TRBJ2-5; 8 bases are shared with TRBD1. CDR1 SSHAT and CDR2 FNYEAQ come from the germline V gene (reference sequence). The CDR3 is made up of 14 amino acids. V shed 3 bases, J shed 7 bases, and the junction held 7 bases outside the gene matches. CDR3 bases: TGTGCCAGCAGCTTTGACAGGGGCCCGGGGACCCAGTACTTC. Protein sequence: CASSFDRGPGTQYF.

V usage is TRBV10-2 and J usage is TRBJ2-7; 10 bases agree with TRBD2. The CDR3 length is 14 residues. After removal of 8 bases from V and 3 bases from J, the junction contained 7 bases not matched to a gene. Germline values: CDR1 WSHSY, CDR2 SAAADI. The DNA of the CDR3 is TGCGCCAGCCGGCAAACTAGCGGGGTCTACGAGCAGTACTTC. It encodes CASRQTSGVYEQYF.

The rearrangement joins TRBV4-3 to TRBJ2-3, with a weak D call TRBD2 (5 bases). Deletions cut 0 bases from V and 1 base from J, with 8 bases between. Germline values: CDR1 LGHNA, CDR2 YSLEER. There are 15 residues in the CDR3. The CDR3 coding sequence is TGCGCCAGCAGCCAAGATTCGAGGGGCACAGATACGCAGTATTTT. Translating gives CASSQDSRGTDTQYF.

V usage is TRBV14 and J usage is TRBJ2-3; no clear D. The CDR3 has 13 amino acids. The V end was cut by 4 bases, the J end by 4 bases, with 9 bases between. CDR1 SGHDN and CDR2 FVKESK come from the germline V gene. Here the CDR3 reads CASSPEISDTQYF. The CDR3 bases are TGTGCCAGCAGCCCCGAGATATCAGATACGCAGTATTTT.

The chain couples TRBV30 to TRBJ1-4, with 8 positions matching TRBD1. The CDR3 spans 13 residues. The ends lost 5 bases at V and 8 bases at J; junction bases unmatched: 7. Germline V gene lookup returns CDR1 GTSNPN and CDR2 SVGIG (reference sequence). This chain's CDR3 is CAWDGQGDEKLFF. CDR3 coding DNA: TGTGCCTGGGACGGACAGGGCGACGAAAAACTGTTTTTT.

This rearrangement joins TRBV28 to TRBJ1-2; the match to TRBD1 covers 9 bases. Losses at the gene ends were 4 bases for V and 4 bases for J; bases not matched to a gene: 7. Germline-derived CDR1 and CDR2 are MDHEN and SYDVKM. This CDR3 is 15 amino acids long. The CDR3 loop reads CASSSRDRASYGYTF. Written as DNA, the CDR3 is TGTGCCAGCAGTTCCCGGGACAGGGCAAGCTATGGCTACACCTTC.

Remarks on this clone: Other DNA sequences within the sample encode an identical CDR3. The J gene is TRBJ1-1, the V gene TRBV7-8; D possibly corresponds to TRBD1 (5 bases). The germline V and J ends were trimmed by 4 bases and 2 bases, with 8 bases remaining between them. The CDR3 totals 13 residues. Germline CDR1 SGHVS, CDR2 FQNEAQ. The CDR3 region has the DNA TGTGCCAGCAGCTATACAGGAAACACTGAAGCTTTCTTT. Translation gives CASSYTGNTEAFF.

This chain joins TRBV6-8 and TRBJ1-5, with D unresolved. CDR1 is MNHGY and CDR2 is SAAAGT in the germline V gene. Trimming left V 7 bases short and J 6 bases short, with 4 bases between. CDR3 length equals 10 residues. Here the CDR3 DNA reads TGTGCCAGCAAGTGTCAGCCCCAGCATTTT. It translates to CASKCQPQHF.

The gene calls are TRBV19 and TRBJ2-3; possible D gene TRBD2, 5 bases. The CDR3 runs to 15 residues. CDR1 and CDR2 from the germline V gene are LNHDA and SQIVND (reference sequence). V was shortened by 10 bases and J by 3 bases, with 20 bases between the two germline ends. CDR3 loop: CATSSPGIGTDTQYF. As DNA, the CDR3 is TGTGCCACCTCCTCCCCGGGGATCGGGACAGATACGCAGTATTTT.

The table lists this clone with a count of one. The chain links TRBV7-2 to TRBJ2-1; 7 nucleotides agree with TRBD2. The CDR3 has 14 residues. Germline V gives CDR1 SGHTA, CDR2 FQGNSA. Germline trimming cut 5 bases from V and 6 bases from J; bases unmatched to any gene: 7. The CDR3 reads CASSPSGISNEQFF. The CDR3 region has the DNA TGTGCCAGCAGCCCGAGCGGGATTTCCAATGAGCAGTTCTTC.

This clone showed up just once. The CDR3 coding sequence is TGTGCCAGCGCAAGGAGCTCTGGAAACACCATATATTTT. Translating gives CASARSSGNTIYF. The chain is built from TRBV6-5 and TRBJ1-3; no reliable D call. The ends were cut back, 8 bases at V and 0 bases at J, with 8 bases in the middle. The CDR3 covers 13 residues. CDR1 and CDR2 from the germline V gene are MNHEY and SVGAGI.

The rearrangement uses TRBV6-1 and TRBJ1-1; no reliable D call. The CDR3 is made up of 13 amino acids. From germline, CDR1 is MNHNS and CDR2 SASEGT. V shed 5 bases and J shed 0 bases, with 7 bases lying between them. CDR3 residues: CASSSEMNTEAFF. The CDR3 nucleotides are TGTGCCAGCAGTTCCGAGATGAACACTGAAGCTTTCTTT.

This chain connects TRBV5-4 to TRBJ2-7, with 8 bases aligning to TRBD1. V shed 0 bases, J shed 2 bases, and the junction held 4 bases outside the gene matches. CDR1 and CDR2 from the germline V gene are SGHNT and YYREEE (reference sequence). This CDR3 is built from 15 residues. CDR3 in DNA: TGTGCCAGCAGCTTGGAACAGGGGGGACCCTACGAGCAGTACTTC. Amino acid sequence: CASSLEQGGPYEQYF.

The chain carries TRBV5-8 and TRBJ1-1; D possibly corresponds to TRBD1 (5 bases). The CDR3 contains 15 residues. Trimming took off 4 bases at V and 2 bases at J, with 15 bases between the two ends. Germline V gene data show CDR1 as SGHTS and CDR2 as YDEGEE. The CDR3 DNA follows: TGTGCCAGCAGCCAGAGGGGCAGCTTCAACACTGAAGCTTTCTTT. Translation gives CASSQRGSFNTEAFF.

This clone has just a few counts. This rearrangement joins TRBV5-4 to TRBJ2-3, with D uncertain. Looked up from germline, CDR1 is SGHNT and CDR2 is YYREEE (reference sequence). Trimming removed 4 bases from V and 8 bases from J, with 11 bases in between. This CDR3 is built from 12 residues. The CDR3 is CASSLGMTTQYF. The DNA of the CDR3 is TGTGCCAGCAGCCTGGGAATGACTACGCAGTATTTT. Together with reference TRBV5-4 and TRBJ2-3, the CDR3 gives the full variable domain: ETGVTQSPTHLIKTRGQQVTLRCSSQSGHNTVSWYQQALGQGPQFIFQYYREEENGRGNFPPRFSGLQFPNYSSELNVNALELDDSALYLCASSLGMTTQYFGPGTRLTVL.

CDR3 coding DNA: TGCGCCAGCAGCCCGACACAGGGCTCGGTCCAGGGCATTGAGCAGTTCTTC. Amino acids: CASSPTQGSVQGIEQFF. The gene calls are TRBV5-1 and TRBJ2-1; the D gene is possibly TRBD1 (6 bases). The germline V and J ends were trimmed by 4 bases and 9 bases, with 26 bases remaining between them. Germline CDR1 is SGHRS and CDR2 is YFSETQ. The CDR3 has 17 residues.

Only a few counts were recorded for this clone. Other DNA sequences within the sample encode an identical CDR3. The CDR3 region is CASSSPGQPQHF. CDR3 nucleotide sequence: TGTGCCAGCAGTAGCCCGGGACAGCCCCAGCATTTT. The chain uses TRBV28 and TRBJ1-5; D not resolved. Deletions cut 5 bases from V and 7 bases from J, with 9 bases between. The germline V gene encodes CDR1 MDHEN and CDR2 SYDVKM. This CDR3 is 12 amino acids long.

The chain joins TRBV9 to TRBJ2-5; 8 nucleotides align to TRBD1. Trimming at V came to 3 bases and at J to 5 bases, leaving 9 bases not matched to a gene. CDR3 length: 15 residues. Germline V lookup: CDR1 SGDLS, CDR2 YYNGEE. The CDR3 region has the DNA TGTGCCAGCAGCGGAGGACAGGGCCGGGGGGAGACCCAGTACTTC. It is translated as CASSGGQGRGETQYF.

The J gene is TRBJ2-1, the V gene TRBV5-1; a possible D gene is TRBD2 (6 bases). This CDR3 contains 15 residues. V lost 4 bases, J lost 0 bases, and 11 bases lay in between. CDR1 and CDR2 (germline): SGHRS, YFSETQ. The CDR3 region is CASSAGSRSYNEQFF. CDR3 nucleotides: TGCGCCAGCAGCGCCGGGAGCCGCTCCTACAATGAGCAGTTCTTC.

V is TRBV5-1 and J is TRBJ1-2; D might be TRBD1 (5 bases). The V gene's germline CDR1 is SGHRS and CDR2 YFSETQ. V was pared by 1 base and J by 4 bases, with 14 bases between. This CDR3 has 15 residues. The CDR3 coding sequence is TGCGCCAGCAGCTTGTCGCCTACAGACAGCTATGGCTACACCTTC. It yields the protein CASSLSPTDSYGYTF.

The J gene is TRBJ1-5, the V gene TRBV5-5; D is ambiguous. From germline, CDR1 is SGHKS and CDR2 YYEKEE (reference sequence). This CDR3 is 18 amino acids long. V dropped 1 base and J dropped 3 bases, with 20 bases sitting between them. The CDR3 sequence: CASSLRGFPNSNNQPQHF. CDR3 DNA sequence: TGTGCCAGCAGCTTGCGTGGCTTTCCTAACAGCAACAATCAGCCCCAGCATTTT.

The chain employs TRBV5-6 and TRBJ2-7; D is uncertain. Germline assignment: CDR1 SGHDT and CDR2 YYEEEE. The V end was cut by 4 bases, the J end by 2 bases, with 10 bases between. The CDR3 contains 13 residues. CDR3 DNA: TGTGCCAGCAGCGTGGCCGCTACCTACGAGCAGTACTTC. It is translated as CASSVAATYEQYF. The variable domain in full, completed from reference TRBV5-6 and TRBJ2-7, reads DAGVTQSPTHLIKTRGQQVTLRCSPKSGHDTVSWYQQALGQGPQFIFQYYEEEERQRGNFPDRFSGHQFPNYSSELNVNALLLGDSALYLCASSVAATYEQYFGPGTRLTVT.

This chain links TRBV29-1 with TRBJ2-2; D may be TRBD1 or TRBD2 (5 bases each). The CDR3 is 13 residues long. Germline loops: CDR1 SQVTM, CDR2 ANQGSEA. The CDR3 loop reads CSGGASGTGELFF. The CDR3 DNA reads TGCAGTGGGGGTGCCAGTGGGACCGGGGAGCTGTTTTTT.

The chain uses TRBV28 and TRBJ1-4; 7 bases align to TRBD1. The germline V gene encodes CDR1 MDHEN and CDR2 SYDVKM. V was clipped by 6 bases and J by 10 bases; unmatched bases: 14. The CDR3 covers 15 residues. CDR3 nucleotides: TGTGCCAGCAGACCAGGGGGGACAGAACAGGGAAAACTGTTTTTT. Its protein is CASRPGGTEQGKLFF.

The J gene is TRBJ1-2, the V gene TRBV5-4; TRBD1 matches at 7 bases. CDR3 length equals 14 residues. The V and J ends lost 4 bases and 3 bases, in that order; junction bases with no gene match: 6. The germline V gene encodes CDR1 SGHNT and CDR2 YYREEE (reference sequence). The CDR3 DNA follows: TGTGCCAGCAGCCGACCGGACAGGTACTATGGCTACACCTTC. It is translated as CASSRPDRYYGYTF.

This chain connects TRBV18 to TRBJ1-3; D call uncertain. With 1 base removed from V and 4 bases from J, the gap between germline ends came to 11 bases. The CDR3 spans 15 residues. CDR1 KGHSH and CDR2 LQKENI come from the germline V gene. The CDR3 region is CASSPRPNQGNTIYF. As DNA, the CDR3 is TGTGCCAGCTCACCACGACCAAATCAAGGAAACACCATATATTTT.

V usage is TRBV5-5 and J usage is TRBJ1-5; 8 nucleotides agree with TRBD1. Germline CDR1 reads SGHKS; CDR2 reads YYEKEE (reference sequence). The CDR3 spans 17 residues. V shed 4 bases and J 3 bases; nucleotides not matched to a gene: 12. CDR3 amino acids: CASSHPGGAPPNQPQHF. In nucleotides, the CDR3 is TGTGCCAGCAGCCACCCAGGGGGCGCTCCCCCCAATCAGCCCCAGCATTTT.

The chain uses TRBV9 and TRBJ2-7; D is undetermined. Trimming removed 4 bases from V and 1 base from J, with 9 bases in between. The CDR3 is 13 amino acids. Germline CDR1 and CDR2: SGDLS and YYNGEE. CDR3 coding DNA: TGTGCCAGCAGCTTCGGACCATCCTACGAGCAGTACTTC. Its protein product is CASSFGPSYEQYF.